This T cell receptor beta chain derives from a study of early T cells in non-severe SARS-CoV-2 infection. Study-wide results and limits: In VDJdb matching, anti-spike CD8 responses were favored while private and CD4 specificities went missing.

Using its own MiXCR run on the 5' RACE reads, TCRdb lists one record per CDR3 protein. This sample has about 63,000 distinct CDR3 sequences, with over 10% found just once. This clonotype was observed many times. Its antigen is undetermined. The CDR3 extends over 15 amino acids. Germline V gene lookup returns CDR1 GTSNPN and CDR2 SVGIG (reference sequence). The V and J ends lost 1 base and 8 bases respectively, with 18 bases between them. The sequence derives from an adult who was a healthcare worker with PCR-confirmed SARS-CoV-2 infection or an uninfected control (not recorded which). The rearrangement joins TRBV30 to TRBJ2-1, with D tentatively TRBD1 or TRBD2 (6 bases each). Sequencing was performed on whole blood. The CDR3 sequence: CAWSGPGAKGYEQFF. CDR3 DNA: TGTGCCTGGAGTGGCCCGGGGGCCAAGGGCTATGAGCAGTTCTTC.